This T cell receptor beta chain was recovered during a study of T cell responses to AZD1222 COVID-19 vaccine. The table came from immunoSEQ multiplex PCR; TCRdb's copy has only in-frame clones and leaves some out. The sample lists about 140,000 clones, 80% to 95% occurring once. Broader study findings: Repertoire collection took place solely once the T cell response had peaked. Among spike-specific TCRs, nearly half reportedly target unmutated variant regions. With two AZD1222 doses given, Spike-specific TCR breadth and depth both rose.

The CDR3 is 15 amino acids. V trimming: 6 bases; J trimming: 2 bases; junction bases outside the gene matches: 5. Germline assignment: CDR1 SGHVS and CDR2 FNYEAQ. Comment on this clone: Its antigen is as yet unknown.

The sequenced sample was peripheral blood, obtained on day 0 of AZD1222 vaccination. The origin of this receptor is an adult in good health. This sequence joins TRBV7-6 and TRBJ1-3; 9 bases map to TRBD1. CDR3: CASSRDRVAGNTIYF. Here the CDR3 DNA reads TGTGCCAGCAGTCGGGACAGGGTTGCTGGAAACACCATATATTTT.